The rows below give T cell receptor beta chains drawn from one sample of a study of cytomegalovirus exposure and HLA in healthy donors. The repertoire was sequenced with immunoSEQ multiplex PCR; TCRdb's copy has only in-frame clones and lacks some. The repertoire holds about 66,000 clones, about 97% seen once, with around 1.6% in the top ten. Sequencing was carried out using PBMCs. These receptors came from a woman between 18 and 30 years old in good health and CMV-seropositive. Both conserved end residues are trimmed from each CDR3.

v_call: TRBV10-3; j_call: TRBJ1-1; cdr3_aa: AISVRAVNTEAF
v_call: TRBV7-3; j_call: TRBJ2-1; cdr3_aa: ASSQPSGSSYNEQF
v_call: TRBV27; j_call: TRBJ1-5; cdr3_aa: ASKVWGGPSQPQH
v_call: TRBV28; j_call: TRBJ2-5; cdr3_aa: ASSRTGWEETQY
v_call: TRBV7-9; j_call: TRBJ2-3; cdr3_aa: ASSPPGADTQY
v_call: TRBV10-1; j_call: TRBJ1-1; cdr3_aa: ASRADRVTEAF
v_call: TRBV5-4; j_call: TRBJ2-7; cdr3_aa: ASSRGSREPSYEQY
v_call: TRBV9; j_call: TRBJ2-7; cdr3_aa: ASSAAVDTTYEQY
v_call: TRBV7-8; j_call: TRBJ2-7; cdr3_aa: ASSLLGLAGGPSYEQY
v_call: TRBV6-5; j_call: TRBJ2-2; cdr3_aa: ASRDRGARELF
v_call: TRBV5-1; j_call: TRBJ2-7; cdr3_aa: ASSLGLAGAGYEQY
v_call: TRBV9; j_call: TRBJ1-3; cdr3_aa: ASSSGQNSGNTIY
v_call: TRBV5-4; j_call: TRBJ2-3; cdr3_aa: ASSPPGVGTDTQY
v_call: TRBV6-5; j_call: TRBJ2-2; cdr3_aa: ASSYGAVAGELF
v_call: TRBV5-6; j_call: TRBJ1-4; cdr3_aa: ASSLTGGEKLF
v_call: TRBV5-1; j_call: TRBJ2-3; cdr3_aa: ASSFGGWSTDTQY
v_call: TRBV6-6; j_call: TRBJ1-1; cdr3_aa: ASSKDRNTEAF
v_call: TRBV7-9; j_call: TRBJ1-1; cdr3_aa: ASSSGQSMNTEAF
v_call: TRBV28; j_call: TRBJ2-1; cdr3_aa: ASSWQGVYNEQF
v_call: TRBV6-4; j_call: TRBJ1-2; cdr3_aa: ASSDSFRGPNYGYT
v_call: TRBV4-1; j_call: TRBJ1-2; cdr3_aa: ASSQVQGQSYGYT
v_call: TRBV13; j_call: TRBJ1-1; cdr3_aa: ASREKGDTEAF
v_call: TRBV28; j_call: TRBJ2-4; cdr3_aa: ASSLWTSGGLAKNIQY
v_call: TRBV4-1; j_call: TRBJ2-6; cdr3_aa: ASSPTAGQGANVLT
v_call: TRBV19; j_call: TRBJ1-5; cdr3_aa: ASAGQYNQPQH
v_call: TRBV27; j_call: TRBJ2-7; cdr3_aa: ASSPPGLAGLGSYEQY
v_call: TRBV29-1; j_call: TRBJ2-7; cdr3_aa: SVSGGSGEQY
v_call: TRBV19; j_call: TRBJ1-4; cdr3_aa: ASKLGQGPFFVETNEKLF
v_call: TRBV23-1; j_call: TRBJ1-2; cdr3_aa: ASSQQGARISQSGYT
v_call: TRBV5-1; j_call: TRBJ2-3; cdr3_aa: ASSLASGSRTDTQY
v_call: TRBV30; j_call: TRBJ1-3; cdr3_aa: AWSPGGFGGNTIY
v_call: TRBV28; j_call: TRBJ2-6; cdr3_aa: ASSPRQGSGANVLT
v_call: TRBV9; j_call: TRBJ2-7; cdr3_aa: ASSVDRAHEQY
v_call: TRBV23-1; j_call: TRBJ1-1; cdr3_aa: ASRPCPVRTTMNTEAF
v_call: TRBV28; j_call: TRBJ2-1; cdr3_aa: ASSPRQGPDYNEQF
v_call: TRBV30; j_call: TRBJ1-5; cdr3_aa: AWSDQSDQPQH
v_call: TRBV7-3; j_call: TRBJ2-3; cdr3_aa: ASSQLRGDTQY
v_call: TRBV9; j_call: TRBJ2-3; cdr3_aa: ASSVEESTDTQY
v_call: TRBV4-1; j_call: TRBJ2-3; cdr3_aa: ASSQEVAGGPDTQY
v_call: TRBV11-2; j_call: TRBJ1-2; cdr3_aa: ASSGGKGAYGYT
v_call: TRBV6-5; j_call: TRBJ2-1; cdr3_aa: ASSNNNNEQF
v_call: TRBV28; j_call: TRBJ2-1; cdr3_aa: ASKGGRAGDEQF
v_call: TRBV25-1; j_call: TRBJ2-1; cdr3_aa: ASSEVSGRPLNEQF
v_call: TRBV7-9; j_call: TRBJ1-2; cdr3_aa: ASSWGQGVWT
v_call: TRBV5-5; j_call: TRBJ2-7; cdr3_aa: ASSYRDRGYEQY
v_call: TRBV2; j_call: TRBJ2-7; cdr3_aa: ASSGSPRQGSYEQY
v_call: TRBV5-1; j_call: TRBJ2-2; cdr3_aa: ASSYGEGTTGELF
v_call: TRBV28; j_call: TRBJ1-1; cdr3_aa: ATDRGSTEAF
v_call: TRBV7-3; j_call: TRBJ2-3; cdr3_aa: ASSLTGGGTDTQY
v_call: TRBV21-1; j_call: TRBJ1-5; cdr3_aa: ASSIEGQGCNQPQH
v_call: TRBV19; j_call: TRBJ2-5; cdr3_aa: ASSTGTSGRAETQY
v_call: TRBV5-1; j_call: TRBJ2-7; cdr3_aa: ASSLEGPGVYEQY
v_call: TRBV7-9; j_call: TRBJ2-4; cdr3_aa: ASSYVTGYIQY
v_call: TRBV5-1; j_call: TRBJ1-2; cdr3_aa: ASSLRQARDGYT
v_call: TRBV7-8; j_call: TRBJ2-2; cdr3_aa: ASRGVTSENTGELF
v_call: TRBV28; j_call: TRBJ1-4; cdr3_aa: ASSFREKLF
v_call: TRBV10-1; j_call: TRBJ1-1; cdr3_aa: ASSDRRGFEAF
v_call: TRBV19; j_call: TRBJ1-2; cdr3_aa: ASSTSDSFSYGYT